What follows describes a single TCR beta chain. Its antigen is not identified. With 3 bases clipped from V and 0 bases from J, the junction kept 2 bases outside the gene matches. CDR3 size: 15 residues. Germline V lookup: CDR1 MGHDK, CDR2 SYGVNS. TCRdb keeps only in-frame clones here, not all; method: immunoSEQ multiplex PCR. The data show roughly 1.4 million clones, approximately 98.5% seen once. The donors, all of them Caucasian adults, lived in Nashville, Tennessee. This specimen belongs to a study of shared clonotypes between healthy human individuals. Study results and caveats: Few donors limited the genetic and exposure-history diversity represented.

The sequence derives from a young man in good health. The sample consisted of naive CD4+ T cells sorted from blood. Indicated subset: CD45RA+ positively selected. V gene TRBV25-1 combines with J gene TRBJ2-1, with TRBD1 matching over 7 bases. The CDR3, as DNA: TGTGCCAGCAGTGAGCCAGGGGGCTCCTACAATGAGCAGTTCTTC. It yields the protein CASSEPGGSYNEQFF. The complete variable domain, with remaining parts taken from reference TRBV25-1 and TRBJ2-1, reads EADIYQTPRYLVIGTGKKITLECSQTMGHDKMYWYQQDPGMELHLIHYSYGVNSTEKGDLSSESTVSRIRTEHFPLTLESARPSHTSQYLCASSEPGGSYNEQFFGPGTRLTVL.